This T cell receptor beta chain stems from a study of T cells in Graves' hyperthyroidism and ophthalmopathy. The source material, RNA transcripts, was used to amplify TCR beta CDR3 regions. HTBI primers drove first-round RT-PCR of the TCR CDR3. TCRdb reanalysed the multiplex PCR reads using MiXCR and keeps one entry per CDR3 protein. The sample comprises approximately 600,000 distinct CDR3 sequences, roughly 15% of which are singletons, and 3.5% to 4.5% rests with the top ten. This clonotype was seen more than once but under ten times. Between the trimmed V and J ends, which lost 6 bases and 1 base, there was a span of 15 bases. CDR1 and CDR2 (germline): WSHSY, SAAADI. The CDR3 runs 15 residues. Active moderate-to-severe ophthalmopathy, Clinical Activity Score at least 3, NOSPECS at least 4, under 3 months' duration. Patients showing uncontrolled infection, other autoimmune disease, pregnancy or lactation were ineligible. Clinicians diagnosed patients from clinical symptoms, serum thyroxine and TRAb, thyroid ultrasound and orbital computed tomography. Out of roughly 10 ml of fresh peripheral blood came the PBMCs.

The material sequenced was blood. This TCR was sampled from a woman between 35 and 50 years old with Graves' ophthalmopathy. The rearrangement links TRBV10-2 to TRBJ1-1; possible D gene TRBD1, 6 bases. The CDR3 spells CASSHRQVGNTEAFF. In DNA, the CDR3 is TGCGCCAGCAGCCATAGACAGGTCGGGAACACTGAAGCTTTCTTT.